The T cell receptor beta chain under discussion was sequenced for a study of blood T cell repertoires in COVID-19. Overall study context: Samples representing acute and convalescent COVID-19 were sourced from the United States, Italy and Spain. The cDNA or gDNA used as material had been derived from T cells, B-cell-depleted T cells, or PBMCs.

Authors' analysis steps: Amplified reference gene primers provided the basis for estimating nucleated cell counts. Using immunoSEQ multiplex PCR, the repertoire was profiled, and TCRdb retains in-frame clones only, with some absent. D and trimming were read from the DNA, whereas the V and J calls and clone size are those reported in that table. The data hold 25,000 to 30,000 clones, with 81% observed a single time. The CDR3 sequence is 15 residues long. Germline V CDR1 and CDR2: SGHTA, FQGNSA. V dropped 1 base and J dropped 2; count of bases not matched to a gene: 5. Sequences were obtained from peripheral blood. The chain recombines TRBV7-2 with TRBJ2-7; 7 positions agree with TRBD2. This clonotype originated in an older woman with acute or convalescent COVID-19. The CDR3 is CASSLVTGGTYEQYF. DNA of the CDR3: TGTGCCAGCAGCTTAGTCACGGGGGGAACCTACGAGCAGTACTTC.